This TCR beta chain derives from a study of T cell responses to AZD1222 COVID-19 vaccine. General study findings and limits: White British ancestry dominated among donors, who included more females, and clonal diversity was possibly underestimated. Epitopes outside B.1.351 and B.1.1.7 mutated regions reportedly drew nearly half of spike TCRs. After two AZD1222 doses, spike-specific TCR breadth and depth rose versus day 0. There were repertoire samples only from the period after the peak T cell response.

V was trimmed by 3 bases and J by 4 bases, leaving 7 bases between them. The CDR3 runs 12 residues. Details on this clone: Its specificity is not known.

TCRdb keeps only in-frame clones here, not all; method: immunoSEQ multiplex PCR. The sample lists 100,000 to 150,000 clones; about nine tenths were seen once. Sequenced material: peripheral blood, taken on day 0 of MenACWY control vaccination. This chain joins TRBV12-3 or TRBV12-4 and TRBJ2-7; D may be TRBD2 (5 bases). The receptor comes from an adult in good health. CDR3 amino acids: CASSLERYEQYF. The CDR3, as DNA: TGTGCCAGCAGTTTGGAGCGGTACGAGCAGTACTTC.